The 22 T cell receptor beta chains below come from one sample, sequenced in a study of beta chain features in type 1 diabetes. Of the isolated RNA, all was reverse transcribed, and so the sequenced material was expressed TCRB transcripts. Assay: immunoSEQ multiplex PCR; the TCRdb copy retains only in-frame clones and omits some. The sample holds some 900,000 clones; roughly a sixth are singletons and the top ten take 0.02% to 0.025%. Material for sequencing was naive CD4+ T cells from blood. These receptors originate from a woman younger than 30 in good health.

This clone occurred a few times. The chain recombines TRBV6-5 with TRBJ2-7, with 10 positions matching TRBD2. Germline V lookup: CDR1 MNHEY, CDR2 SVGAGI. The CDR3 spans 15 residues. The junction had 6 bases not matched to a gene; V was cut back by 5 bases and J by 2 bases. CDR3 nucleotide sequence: TGTGCCAGCAGTCATACTAGCGGGAAGCCCTACGAGCAGTACTTC. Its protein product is CASSHTSGKPYEQYF.

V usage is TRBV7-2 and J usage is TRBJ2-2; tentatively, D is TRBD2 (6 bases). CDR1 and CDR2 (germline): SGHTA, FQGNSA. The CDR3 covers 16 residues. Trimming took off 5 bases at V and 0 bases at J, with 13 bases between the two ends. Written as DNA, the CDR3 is TGTGCCAGCAGCCGTAGCGGAGCAACGAACACCGGGGAGCTGTTTTTT. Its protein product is CASSRSGATNTGELFF.

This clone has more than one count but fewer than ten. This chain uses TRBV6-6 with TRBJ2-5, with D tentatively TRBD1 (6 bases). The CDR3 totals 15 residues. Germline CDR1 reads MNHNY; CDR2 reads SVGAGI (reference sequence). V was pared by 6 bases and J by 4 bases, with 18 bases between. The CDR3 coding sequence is TGTGCCAGCAGGGATACAGGGAGTTTAATAGAGACCCAGTACTTC. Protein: CASRDTGSLIETQYF.

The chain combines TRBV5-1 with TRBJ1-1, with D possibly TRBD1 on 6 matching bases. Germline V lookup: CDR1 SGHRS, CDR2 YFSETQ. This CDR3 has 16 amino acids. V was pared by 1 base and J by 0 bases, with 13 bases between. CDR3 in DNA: TGCGCCAGCAGCTTGCGAGGGGGACCTGTGAACACTGAAGCTTTCTTT. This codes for CASSLRGGPVNTEAFF.

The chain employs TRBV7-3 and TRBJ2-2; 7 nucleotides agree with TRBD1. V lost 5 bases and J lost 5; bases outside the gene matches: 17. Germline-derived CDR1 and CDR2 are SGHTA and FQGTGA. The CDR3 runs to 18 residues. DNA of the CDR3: TGTGCCAGCAGCCCCCGCGGACCCGGGACAGTAATGACCGGGGAGCTGTTTTTT. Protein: CASSPRGPGTVMTGELFF.

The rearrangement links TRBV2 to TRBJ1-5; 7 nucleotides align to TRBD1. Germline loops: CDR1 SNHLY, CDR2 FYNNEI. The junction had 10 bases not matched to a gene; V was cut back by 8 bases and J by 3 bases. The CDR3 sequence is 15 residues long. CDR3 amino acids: CASGWDSVPNQPQHF. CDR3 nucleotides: TGTGCCAGCGGGTGGGACAGCGTTCCCAATCAGCCCCAGCATTTT.

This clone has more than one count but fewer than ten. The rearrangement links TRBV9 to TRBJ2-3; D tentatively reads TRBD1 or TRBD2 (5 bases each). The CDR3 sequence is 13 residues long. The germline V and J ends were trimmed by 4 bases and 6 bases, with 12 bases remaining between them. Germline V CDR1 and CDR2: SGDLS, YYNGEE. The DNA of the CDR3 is TGTGCCAGCAGCCCGGGGCTCTATGATACGCAGTATTTT. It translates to CASSPGLYDTQYF. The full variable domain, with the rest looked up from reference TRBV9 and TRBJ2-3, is DSGVTQTPKHLITATGQRVTLRCSPRSGDLSVYWYQQSLDQGLQFLIQYYNGEERAKGNILERFSAQQFPDLHSELNLSSLELGDSALYFCASSPGLYDTQYFGPGTRLTVL.

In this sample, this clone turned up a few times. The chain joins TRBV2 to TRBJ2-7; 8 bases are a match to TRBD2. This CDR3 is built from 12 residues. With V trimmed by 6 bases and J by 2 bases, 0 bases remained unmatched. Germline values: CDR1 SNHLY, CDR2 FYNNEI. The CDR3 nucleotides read TGTGCCAGCAGGGGACTAGCCTACGAGCAGTACTTC. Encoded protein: CASRGLAYEQYF.

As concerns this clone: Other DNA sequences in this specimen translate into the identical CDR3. CDR3 loop: CASSLGGYQETQYF. CDR3 sequence (DNA): TGTGCCAGCAGCTTAGGAGGATATCAAGAGACCCAGTACTTC. The chain carries TRBV7-9 and TRBJ2-5; no clear D gene. This CDR3 is 14 amino acids long. CDR1 SEHNR and CDR2 FQNEAQ come from the germline V gene (reference sequence). With 1 base removed from V and 2 bases from J, the gap between germline ends came to 8 bases.

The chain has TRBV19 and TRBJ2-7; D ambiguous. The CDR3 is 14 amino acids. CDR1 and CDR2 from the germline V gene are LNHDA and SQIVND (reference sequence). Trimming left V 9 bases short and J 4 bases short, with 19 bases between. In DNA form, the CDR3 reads TGTGCCAGCCGGCACGGGCCAGGAAAATACGAGCAGTACTTC. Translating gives CASRHGPGKYEQYF. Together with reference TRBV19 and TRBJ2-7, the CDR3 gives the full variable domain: DGGITQSPKYLFRKEGQNVTLSCEQNLNHDAMYWYRQDPGQGLRLIYYSQIVNDFQKGDIAEGYSVSREKKESFPLTVTSAQKNPTAFYLCASRHGPGKYEQYFGPGTRLTVT.

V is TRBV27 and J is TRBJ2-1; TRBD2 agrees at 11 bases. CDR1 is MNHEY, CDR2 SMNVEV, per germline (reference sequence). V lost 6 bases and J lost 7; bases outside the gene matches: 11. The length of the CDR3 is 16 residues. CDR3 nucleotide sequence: TGTGCCAGCAGCCGGGCCGGGACTAGCGGAATTAATGAGCAGTTCTTC. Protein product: CASSRAGTSGINEQFF.

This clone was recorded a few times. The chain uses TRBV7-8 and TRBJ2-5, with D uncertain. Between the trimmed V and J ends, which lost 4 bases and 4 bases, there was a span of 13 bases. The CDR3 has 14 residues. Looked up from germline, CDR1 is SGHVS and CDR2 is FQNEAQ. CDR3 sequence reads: CASSSPKAPETQYF. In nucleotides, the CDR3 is TGTGCCAGCAGCTCACCTAAGGCCCCAGAGACCCAGTACTTC.

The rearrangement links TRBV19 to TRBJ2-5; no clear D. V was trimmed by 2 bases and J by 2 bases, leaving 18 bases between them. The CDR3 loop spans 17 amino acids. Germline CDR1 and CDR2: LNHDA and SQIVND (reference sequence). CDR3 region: CASSIKFPRQQQETQYF. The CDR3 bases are TGTGCCAGTAGTATAAAATTCCCAAGGCAGCAACAAGAGACCCAGTACTTC.

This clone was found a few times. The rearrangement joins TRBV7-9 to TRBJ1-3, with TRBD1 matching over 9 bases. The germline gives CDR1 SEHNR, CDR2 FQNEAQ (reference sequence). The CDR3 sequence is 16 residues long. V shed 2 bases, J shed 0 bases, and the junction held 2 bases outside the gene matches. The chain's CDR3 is CASSLWTGDSGNTIYF. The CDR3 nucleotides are TGTGCCAGCAGCTTATGGACAGGGGACTCTGGAAACACCATATATTTT.

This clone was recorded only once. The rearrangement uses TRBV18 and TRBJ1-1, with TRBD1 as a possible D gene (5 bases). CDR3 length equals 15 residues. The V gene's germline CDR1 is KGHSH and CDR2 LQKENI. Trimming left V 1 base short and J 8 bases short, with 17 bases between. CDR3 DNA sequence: TGTGCCAGCTCACCACGGGCGGAAAGGGGTTCCGAAGCTTTCTTT. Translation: CASSPRAERGSEAFF.

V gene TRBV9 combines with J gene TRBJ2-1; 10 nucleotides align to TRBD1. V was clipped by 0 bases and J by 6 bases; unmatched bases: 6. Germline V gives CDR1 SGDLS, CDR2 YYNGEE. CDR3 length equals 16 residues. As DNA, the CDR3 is TGTGCCAGCAGCGTAGCAGGGGGACAGGGGCCCAATGAGCAGTTCTTC. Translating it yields CASSVAGGQGPNEQFF.

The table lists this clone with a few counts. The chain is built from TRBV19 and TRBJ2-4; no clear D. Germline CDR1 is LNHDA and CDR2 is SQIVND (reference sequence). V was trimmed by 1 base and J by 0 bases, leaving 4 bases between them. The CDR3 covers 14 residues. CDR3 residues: CASSIGIAKNIQYF. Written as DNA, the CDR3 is TGTGCCAGTAGTATAGGGATAGCCAAAAACATTCAGTACTTC.

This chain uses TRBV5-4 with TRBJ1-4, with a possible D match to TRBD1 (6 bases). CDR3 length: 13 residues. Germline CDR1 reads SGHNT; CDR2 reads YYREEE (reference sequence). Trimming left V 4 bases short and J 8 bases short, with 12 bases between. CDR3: CASSVGQGEKLFF. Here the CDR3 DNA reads TGTGCCAGCAGCGTCGGTCAGGGGGAAAAACTGTTTTTT.

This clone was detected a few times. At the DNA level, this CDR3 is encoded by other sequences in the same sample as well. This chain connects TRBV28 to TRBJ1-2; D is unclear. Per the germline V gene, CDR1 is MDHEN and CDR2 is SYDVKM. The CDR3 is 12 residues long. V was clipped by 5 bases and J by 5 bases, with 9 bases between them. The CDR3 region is CASSLQSYGYTF. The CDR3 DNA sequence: TGTGCCAGCAGTCTACAAAGTTATGGCTACACCTTC.

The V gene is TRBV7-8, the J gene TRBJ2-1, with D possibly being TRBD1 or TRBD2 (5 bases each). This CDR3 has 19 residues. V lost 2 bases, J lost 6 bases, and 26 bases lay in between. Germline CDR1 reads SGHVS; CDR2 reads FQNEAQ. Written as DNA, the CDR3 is TGTGCCAGCAGCTTACGTGGGGGTGGTGTGGGGATTTTATCCAATGAGCAGTTCTTC. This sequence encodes CASSLRGGGVGILSNEQFF.

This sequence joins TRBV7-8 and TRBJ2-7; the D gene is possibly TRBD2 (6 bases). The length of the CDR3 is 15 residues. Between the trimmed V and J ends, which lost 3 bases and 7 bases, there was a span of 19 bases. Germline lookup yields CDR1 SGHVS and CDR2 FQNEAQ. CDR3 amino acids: CASSFTRGVEGEQYF. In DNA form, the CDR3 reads TGTGCCAGCAGCTTTACTAGAGGGGTGGAGGGTGAGCAGTACTTC. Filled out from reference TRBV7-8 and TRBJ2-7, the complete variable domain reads GAGVSQSPRYKVAKRGQDVALRCDPISGHVSLFWYQQALGQGPEFLTYFQNEAQLDKSGLPSDRFFAERPEGSVSTLKIQRTQQEDSAVYLCASSFTRGVEGEQYFGPGTRLTVT.

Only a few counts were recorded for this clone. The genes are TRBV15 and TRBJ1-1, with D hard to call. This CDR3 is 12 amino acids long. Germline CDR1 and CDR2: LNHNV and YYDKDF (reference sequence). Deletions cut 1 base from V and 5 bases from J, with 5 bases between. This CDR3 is CATSRAGTEAFF. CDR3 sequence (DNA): TGTGCCACCAGCAGAGCGGGGACTGAAGCTTTCTTT.